This T cell receptor (beta chain) is drawn from a study of T cells after yellow fever vaccination. V lost 1 base, J lost 9 bases, and 16 bases lay in between. The CDR3 covers 15 residues. Germline CDR1 and CDR2: SEHNR and FQNEAQ (reference sequence). Notes on the study in general: Of the clonotypes, a small share occurred in both CD4 and CD8 compartments.

TCRdb used MiXCR to reprocess the 5' RACE reads, holding one entry per CDR3 protein. This sample has around 550,000 distinct CDR3 sequences, with about 19% found just once. This clonotype showed up just a few times. Its antigen is unidentified. The input for sequencing was PBMCs, taken 15 days after the yellow fever booster vaccination. This sequence was found in a man aged 25 to 40 who received the YFV17D yellow fever vaccine. V usage is TRBV7-9 and J usage is TRBJ2-1; D is possibly TRBD2 (6 bases). DNA for the CDR3: TGTGCCAGCAGCTTAGGAGGGAGGACTCTCGGTGAGCAGTTCTTC. The encoded protein is CASSLGGRTLGEQFF.